A single sample gave rise to the 4 T cell receptor beta chains below, sequenced in a study of regulatory T cells in long-lasting Graves disease. Time point of the sample: newly diagnosed GD, antithyroid drugs for less than 3 months. Construction of the TCR library relied on RNA isolated from PBMCs. According to the study, TCR beta libraries were built with iRepertoire HTBI primers and CDR3-region Arm-PCR. Via MiXCR, TCRdb re-called the multiplex PCR reads, giving one row per CDR3 protein. The sample lists hundreds of thousands of distinct CDR3 sequences, about 14% occurring once. The same data also contributed to another study, on T cells in Graves' hyperthyroidism and ophthalmopathy.

The material was peripheral blood mononuclear cells (PBMCs), obtained at new diagnosis, from a patient treated with antithyroid drugs. These receptors were collected from a man aged 25 to 40 with Graves disease.

This clonotype was observed a handful of times. V gene TRBV6-1 combines with J gene TRBJ2-1, with D tentatively TRBD2 (6 bases). CDR1 and CDR2 (germline): MNHNS, SASEGT. There are 15 residues in the CDR3. Trimming stripped 5 bases from V and 0 bases from J, with 11 bases between. CDR3 residues: CASSRAEGSYNEQFF. The CDR3 nucleotides read TGTGCCAGCAGTCGCGCGGAGGGCTCCTACAATGAGCAGTTCTTC.

V is TRBV18 and J is TRBJ1-2; D perhaps matches TRBD1 (5 bases). Germline V CDR1 and CDR2: KGHSH, LQKENI. This CDR3 spans 15 amino acids. V shed 3 bases and J shed 6 bases, with 17 bases lying between them. In nucleotides, the CDR3 is TGTGCCAGCTCACCTGACAGCTCTTCGTATAATGGCTACACCTTC. It yields the protein CASSPDSSSYNGYTF. The full variable domain, rest sourced from reference TRBV18 and TRBJ1-2, is NAGVMQNPRHLVRRRGQEARLRCSPMKGHSHVYWYRQLPEEGLKFMVYLQKENIIDESGMPKERFSAEFPKEGPSILRIQQVVRGDSAAYFCASSPDSSSYNGYTFGSGTRLTVV.

This clonotype turned up a few times. This sequence joins TRBV20-1 and TRBJ2-4, with 10 bases aligning to TRBD2. This CDR3 has 18 amino acids. CDR1 and CDR2 (germline): DFQATT, SNEGSKA (reference sequence). V lost 6 bases, J lost 1 base, and 15 bases stayed unmatched. CDR3 in amino acids: CSAVPGLALLGAKNIQYF. CDR3 DNA sequence: TGCAGTGCAGTGCCGGGACTAGCGCTCCTTGGGGCCAAAAACATTCAGTACTTC.

The rearrangement joins TRBV10-3 to TRBJ2-5; TRBD1 agrees at 12 bases. V gave up 6 bases and J gave up 4 bases; unmatched junction bases: 12. Germline CDR1 reads ENHRY; CDR2 reads SYGVKD. This CDR3 has 17 amino acids. CDR3: CAIRESPGQGAGETQYF. The CDR3 nucleotides are TGTGCCATCAGGGAAAGCCCGGGACAGGGGGCAGGAGAGACCCAGTACTTC.